This TCR beta chain was retrieved from a study of cytomegalovirus exposure and HLA in healthy donors. Everyone who donated was a healthy bone marrow donor. In the PCR, 60 Vbeta and 13 Jbeta primers were used. Clones were sequenced by immunoSEQ multiplex PCR, and TCRdb holds only the in-frame ones, with some missing. The top ten hold approximately 21% of the sample, which has tens of thousands of clones, around three fifths seen once. This clone is a singleton in its sample. Its specificity is not known. This CDR3 is 15 amino acids long. The trim removed 0 bases at V and 7 bases at J, leaving 4 bases unmatched. The germline V gene has CDR1 LGHNA and CDR2 YSLEER. Study-wide points: Most TCR beta V segments were productive about 90% or about 30% of the time in an earlier analysis. In the analysis, some V segments, TRBV6-2 and TRBV6-3 included, were excluded as indistinguishable.

This receptor was obtained from a woman in her forties or fifties in good health and CMV-seropositive. Sequencing input: PBMCs. The J gene is TRBJ1-5, the V gene TRBV4-3; 9 bases align to TRBD1. The CDR3 loop reads CASSQDGTGLQPQHF. The DNA of the CDR3 is TGCGCCAGCAGCCAAGATGGGACAGGGCTACAGCCCCAGCATTTT.